This TCR beta chain was obtained from a study of T cells in Graves' hyperthyroidism and ophthalmopathy. Study overall: Peripheral blood draws took place at initial diagnosis, ahead of any treatment. Broader study findings: Ophthalmopathy was predicted by the model a median of about 6.5 months ahead of onset.

Researchers amplified the TCR beta CDR3 regions from RNA transcripts. During a first-round RT-PCR of the TCR CDR3, the HTBI primer set was used. TCRdb re-called the multiplex PCR reads with MiXCR, one entry per CDR3 protein. The data show around 700,000 distinct CDR3 sequences, 18% seen once. Newly diagnosed patients aged 18 to 65 had hyperthyroidism of under 2 months' duration. A sample of blood taken at first hyperthyroidism diagnosis preceded any ophthalmopathy symptoms. CDR1 and CDR2 from the germline V gene are SGHRS and YFSETQ. V was cut by 0 bases and J by 2 bases, with 12 bases left in between. The CDR3 length is 17 residues. This clonotype was observed many times. The antigen is not known.

The receptor was derived from a woman aged 50 to 65 with Graves' hyperthyroidism that later progressed to Graves' ophthalmopathy. Sequencing used blood. V gene TRBV5-1 combines with J gene TRBJ2-6, with D possibly being TRBD1 (6 bases). The CDR3 spells CASSLAPTGTGANVLTF. The CDR3 region has the DNA TGCGCCAGCAGCTTGGCCCCCACAGGGACTGGGGCCAACGTCCTGACTTTC.